The sequence of this T cell receptor (beta chain) was determined in a study of T-cell memory formation after mild COVID-19. For the study at large: TCR clusters largely stayed donor specific.

Trimming removed 6 bases from V and 8 bases from J, with 16 bases in between. This CDR3 comprises 14 residues. The germline CDR1 and CDR2 sequences are SEHNR and FQNEAQ (reference sequence). Constant-segment primers served in 5'RACE that generated TCR alpha and TCR beta cDNA libraries bearing sample barcodes and UMIs. TCRdb redid the calling of the 5' RACE reads with MiXCR, one entry per CDR3 protein. The sample lists hundreds of thousands of distinct CDR3 sequences; about a sixth were seen once. Broader study findings: A balance of CD4 and CD8 characterized clones contracting day 15 to 85, whereas later expanders leaned CD4+. Pre-infection memory showed some responding clones, and this suggested that cross-reactive memory joined.

Note on this clonotype: Its specificity is unknown.

The V gene is TRBV7-9, the J gene TRBJ1-4, with a possible D match to TRBD1 (5 bases). The TCR was taken from a man aged 18 to 35 who had mild COVID-19 (a few samples of this study predate the infection). Cell type and time point are not known. What was sequenced was PBMCs or a T cell subset sorted from them (not recorded which). Here the CDR3 DNA reads TGTGCCAGCAGTTTAATGGGACCCGGGGAAAAACTGTTTTTT. Its protein is CASSLMGPGEKLFF.